This T cell receptor beta chain was recovered during a study of technical replicates of blood from several donors (dated by TCRdb to about 2017). With respect to this clone: There is no known antigen for this receptor. The input lacks base qualities; no much larger clone sits a single base away.

To prepare the library, the immunoSEQ multiplex PCR assay was applied. TCRdb provides this immuneACCESS table in a form limited to in-frame rearrangements. Some clones are lacking; in checked studies, under half of them reflect an unresolved V gene, and why the rest are absent is not known. The sample profile shows about 76,000 clones; roughly 96% of them were found once. Approximately 0.2% of the sample is in the top ten clones. The clonotype comes from a human donor in good health. Sequencing input: T cells isolated from PBMCs.

The CDR3 corresponds to CASRTGTGNYGYTF. The DNA sequence is TGTGCCAGCAGAACCGGGACAGGGAACTATGGCTACACCTTC. The rearranged segments are TRBV27 and TRBJ1-2; 9 junctional bases match TRBD1. The CDR1 and CDR2 encoded by the germline V gene (reference sequence) are MNHEY and SMNVEV. From V the trimming removes 6 bases and from J it removes 2 bases, while the gene matches leave 4 bases of the junction unaccounted for. Reading from cysteine to phenylalanine, the CDR3 counts 14 amino acids. The sequence is cut down to CDR3 DNA, 42 bases in frame from base 1.